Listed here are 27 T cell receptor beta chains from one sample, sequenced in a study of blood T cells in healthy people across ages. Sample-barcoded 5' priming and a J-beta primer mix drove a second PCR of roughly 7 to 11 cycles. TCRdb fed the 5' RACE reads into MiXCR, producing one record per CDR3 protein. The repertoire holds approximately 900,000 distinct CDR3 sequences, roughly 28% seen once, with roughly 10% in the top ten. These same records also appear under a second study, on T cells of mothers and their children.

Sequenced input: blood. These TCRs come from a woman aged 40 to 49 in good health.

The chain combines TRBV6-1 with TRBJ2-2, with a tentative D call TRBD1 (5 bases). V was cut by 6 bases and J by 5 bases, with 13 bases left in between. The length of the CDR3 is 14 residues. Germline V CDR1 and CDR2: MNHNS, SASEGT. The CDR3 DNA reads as TGTGCCAGCAGGCGCCCAGGGATAACCGGGGAGCTGTTTTTT. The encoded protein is CASRRPGITGELFF.

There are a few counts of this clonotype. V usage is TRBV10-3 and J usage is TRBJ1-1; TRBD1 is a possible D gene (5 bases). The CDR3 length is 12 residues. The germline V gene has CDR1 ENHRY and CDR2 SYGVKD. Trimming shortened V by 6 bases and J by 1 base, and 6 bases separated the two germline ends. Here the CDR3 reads CAIRGGNTEAFF. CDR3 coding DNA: TGTGCCATCAGGGGGGGGAACACTGAAGCTTTCTTT.

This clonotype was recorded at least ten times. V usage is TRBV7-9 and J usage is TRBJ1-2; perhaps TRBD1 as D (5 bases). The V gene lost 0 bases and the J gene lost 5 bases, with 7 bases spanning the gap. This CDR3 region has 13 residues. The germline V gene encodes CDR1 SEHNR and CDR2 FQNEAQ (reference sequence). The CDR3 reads CASSLAAGYGYTF. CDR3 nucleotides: TGTGCCAGCAGCTTAGCGGCAGGGTATGGCTACACCTTC.

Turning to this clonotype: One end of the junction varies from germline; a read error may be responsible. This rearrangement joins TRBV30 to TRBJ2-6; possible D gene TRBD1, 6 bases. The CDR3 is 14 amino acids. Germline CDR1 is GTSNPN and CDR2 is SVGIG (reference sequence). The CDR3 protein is CALTGFSGANVRTF. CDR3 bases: TGTGCCTTGACAGGATTCTCTGGGGCCAACGTCCGGACTTTC. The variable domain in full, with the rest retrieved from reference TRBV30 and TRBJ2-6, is SQTIHQWPATLVQPVGSPLSLECTVEGTSNPNLYWYRQAAGRGLQLLFYSVGIGQISSEVPQNLSASRPQDRQFILSSKKLLLSDSGFYLCALTGFSGANVRTFGAGSRLTVL.

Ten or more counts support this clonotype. CDR3 in DNA: TGCGCCAGCAGCCAAAGCACAGATACGCAGTATTTT. This codes for CASSQSTDTQYF. The chain joins TRBV5-1 to TRBJ2-3; D unresolved. Germline V lookup: CDR1 SGHRS, CDR2 YFSETQ. The CDR3 length is 12 residues. Trimming removed 4 bases at V and 0 bases at J, with 3 bases between.

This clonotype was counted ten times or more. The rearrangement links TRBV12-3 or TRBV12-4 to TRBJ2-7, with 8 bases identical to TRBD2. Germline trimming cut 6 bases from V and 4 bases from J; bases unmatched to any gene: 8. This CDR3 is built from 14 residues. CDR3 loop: CASSSGGGKYEQYF. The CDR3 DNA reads TGTGCCAGCAGCTCCGGGGGGGGCAAGTACGAGCAGTACTTC.

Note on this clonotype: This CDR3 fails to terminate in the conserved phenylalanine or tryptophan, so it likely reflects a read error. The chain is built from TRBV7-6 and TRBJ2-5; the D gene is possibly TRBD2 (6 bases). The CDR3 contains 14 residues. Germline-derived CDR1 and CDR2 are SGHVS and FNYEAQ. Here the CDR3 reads CASSFLQGGEAQYV. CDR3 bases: TGTGCCAGCAGCTTTTTGCAGGGAGGAGAGGCCCAGTACGTC.

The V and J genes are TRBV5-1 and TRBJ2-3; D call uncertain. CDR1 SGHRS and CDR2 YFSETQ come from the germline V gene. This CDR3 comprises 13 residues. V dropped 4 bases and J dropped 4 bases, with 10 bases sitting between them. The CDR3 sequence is CASSPVSPDTQYF. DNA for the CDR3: TGCGCCAGCAGCCCCGTCTCTCCAGATACGCAGTATTTT. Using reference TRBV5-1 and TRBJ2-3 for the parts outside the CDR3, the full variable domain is KAGVTQTPRYLIKTRGQQVTLSCSPISGHRSVSWYQQTPGQGLQFLFEYFSETQRNKGNFPGRFSGRQFSNSRSEMNVSTLELGDSALYLCASSPVSPDTQYFGPGTRLTVL.

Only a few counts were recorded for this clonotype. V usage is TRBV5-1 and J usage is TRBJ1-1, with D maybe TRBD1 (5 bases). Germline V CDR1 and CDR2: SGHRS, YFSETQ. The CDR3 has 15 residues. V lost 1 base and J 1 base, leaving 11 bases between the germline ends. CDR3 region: CASSLMGTRNTEAFF. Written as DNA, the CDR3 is TGCGCCAGCAGCTTGATGGGGACTCGGAACACTGAAGCTTTCTTT.

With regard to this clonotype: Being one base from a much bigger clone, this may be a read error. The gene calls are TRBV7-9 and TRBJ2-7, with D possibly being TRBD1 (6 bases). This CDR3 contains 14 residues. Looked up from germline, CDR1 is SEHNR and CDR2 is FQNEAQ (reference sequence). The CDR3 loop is CACSPGDISYEQYF. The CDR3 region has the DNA TGTGCCTGCAGCCCAGGGGACATCTCCTACGAGCAGTACTTC.

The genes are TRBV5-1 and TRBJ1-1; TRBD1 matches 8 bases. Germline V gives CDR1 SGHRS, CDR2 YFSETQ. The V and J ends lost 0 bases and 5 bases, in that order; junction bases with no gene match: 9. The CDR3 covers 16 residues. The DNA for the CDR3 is TGCGCCAGCAGCTTGGTAGCAGGGGGCCAGGCGACTGAAGCTTTCTTT. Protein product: CASSLVAGGQATEAFF. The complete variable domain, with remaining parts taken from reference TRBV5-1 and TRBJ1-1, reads KAGVTQTPRYLIKTRGQQVTLSCSPISGHRSVSWYQQTPGQGLQFLFEYFSETQRNKGNFPGRFSGRQFSNSRSEMNVSTLELGDSALYLCASSLVAGGQATEAFFGQGTRLTVV.

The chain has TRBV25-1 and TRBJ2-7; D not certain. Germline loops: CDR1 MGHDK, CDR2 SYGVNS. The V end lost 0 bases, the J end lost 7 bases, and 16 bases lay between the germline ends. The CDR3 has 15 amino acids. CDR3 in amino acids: CASSEYIGVYNEQYF. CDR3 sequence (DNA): TGTGCCAGCAGTGAATACATCGGTGTATACAATGAGCAGTACTTC.

The CDR3: CASSLFRNEKLFF. CDR3 nucleotide sequence: TGTGCCAGCAGTTTATTCCGCAATGAAAAACTGTTTTTT. The V call is TRBV6-5, the J call TRBJ1-4; D is ambiguous. Trimming shortened V by 4 bases and J by 5 bases, and 8 bases separated the two germline ends. There are 13 residues in the CDR3. Germline V gives CDR1 MNHEY, CDR2 SVGAGI.

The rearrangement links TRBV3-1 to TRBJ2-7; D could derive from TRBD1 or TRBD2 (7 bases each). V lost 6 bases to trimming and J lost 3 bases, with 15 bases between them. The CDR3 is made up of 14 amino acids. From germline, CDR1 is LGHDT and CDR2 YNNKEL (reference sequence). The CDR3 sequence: CASRNQGGDYEQYF. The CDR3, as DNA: TGTGCCAGCAGAAACCAGGGGGGGGACTACGAGCAGTACTTC.

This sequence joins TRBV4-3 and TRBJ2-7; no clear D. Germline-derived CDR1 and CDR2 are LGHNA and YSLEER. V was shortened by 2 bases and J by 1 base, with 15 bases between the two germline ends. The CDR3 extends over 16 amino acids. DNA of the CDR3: TGCGCCAGCAGCCAATTCCGGACGGTGAGTTCCTACGAGCAGTACTTC. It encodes CASSQFRTVSSYEQYF.

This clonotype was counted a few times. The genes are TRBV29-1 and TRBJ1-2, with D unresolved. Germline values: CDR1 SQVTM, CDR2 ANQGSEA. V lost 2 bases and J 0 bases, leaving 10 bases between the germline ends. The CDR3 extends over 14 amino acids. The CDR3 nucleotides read TGCAGCGTTGAACGAGGAGGCGCTAACTATGGCTACACCTTC. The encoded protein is CSVERGGANYGYTF.

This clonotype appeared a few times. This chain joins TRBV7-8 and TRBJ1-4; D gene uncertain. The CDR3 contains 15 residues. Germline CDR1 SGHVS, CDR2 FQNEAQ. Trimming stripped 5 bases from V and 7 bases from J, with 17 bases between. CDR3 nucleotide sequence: TGTGCCAGCAGCCCACCGAGTCAGGAGGGTGAAAAACTGTTTTTT. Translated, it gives CASSPPSQEGEKLFF. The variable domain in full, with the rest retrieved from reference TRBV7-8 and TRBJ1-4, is GAGVSQSPRYKVAKRGQDVALRCDPISGHVSLFWYQQALGQGPEFLTYFQNEAQLDKSGLPSDRFFAERPEGSVSTLKIQRTQQEDSAVYLCASSPPSQEGEKLFFGSGTQLSVL.

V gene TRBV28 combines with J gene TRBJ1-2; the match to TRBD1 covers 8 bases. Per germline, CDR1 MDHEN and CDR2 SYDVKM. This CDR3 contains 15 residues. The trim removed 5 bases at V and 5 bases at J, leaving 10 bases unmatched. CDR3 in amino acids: CASSAPPGQEYGYTF. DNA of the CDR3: TGTGCCAGCAGTGCCCCCCCGGGACAGGAGTATGGCTACACCTTC.

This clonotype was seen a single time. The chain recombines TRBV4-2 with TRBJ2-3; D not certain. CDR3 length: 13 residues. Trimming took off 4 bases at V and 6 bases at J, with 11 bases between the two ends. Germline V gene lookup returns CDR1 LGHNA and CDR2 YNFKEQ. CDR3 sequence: CASSPARADTQYF. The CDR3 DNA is TGTGCCAGCAGCCCAGCGAGAGCGGATACGCAGTATTTT.

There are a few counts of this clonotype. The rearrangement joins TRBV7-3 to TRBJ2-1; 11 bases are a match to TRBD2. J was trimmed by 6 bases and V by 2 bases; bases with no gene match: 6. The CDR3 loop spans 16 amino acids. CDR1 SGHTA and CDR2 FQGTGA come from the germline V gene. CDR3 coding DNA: TGTGCCAGCAGCTTAGATATAGCGGGGGGGCCCAATGAGCAGTTCTTC. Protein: CASSLDIAGGPNEQFF.

CDR3 region: CASSFGQFNTEAFF. DNA of the CDR3: TGTGCCAGCAGCTTTGGACAGTTTAACACTGAAGCTTTCTTT. The genes are TRBV6-5 and TRBJ1-1; D may be TRBD1 (6 bases). V dropped 6 bases and J dropped 2 bases, with 13 bases sitting between them. Germline CDR1 and CDR2: MNHEY and SVGAGI. CDR3 size: 14 residues.

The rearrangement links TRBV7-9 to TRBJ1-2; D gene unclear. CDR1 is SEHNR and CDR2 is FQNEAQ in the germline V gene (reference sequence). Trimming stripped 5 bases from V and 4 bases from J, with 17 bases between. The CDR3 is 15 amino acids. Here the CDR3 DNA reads TGTGCCAGCAGCCCCTCACGGGCGGCGGCCTATGGCTACACCTTC. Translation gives CASSPSRAAAYGYTF.

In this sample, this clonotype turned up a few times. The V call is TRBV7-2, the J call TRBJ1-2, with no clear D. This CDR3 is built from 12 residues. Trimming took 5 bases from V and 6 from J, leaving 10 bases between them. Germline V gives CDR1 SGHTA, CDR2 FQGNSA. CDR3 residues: CASSDPLDGYTF. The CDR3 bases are TGTGCCAGCAGCGACCCACTGGATGGCTACACCTTC. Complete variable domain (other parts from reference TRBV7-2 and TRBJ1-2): GAGVSQSPSNKVTEKGKDVELRCDPISGHTALYWYRQSLGQGLEFLIYFQGNSAPDKSGLPSDRFSAERTGGSVSTLTIQRTQQEDSAVYLCASSDPLDGYTFGSGTRLTVV.

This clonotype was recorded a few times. The CDR3 sequence is CASSPRGDSGANVLTF. CDR3 DNA: TGTGCCAGCAGCCCAAGGGGGGACTCTGGGGCCAACGTCCTGACTTTC. The rearrangement uses TRBV7-6 and TRBJ2-6; D may correspond to TRBD1 or TRBD2 (6 bases each). CDR3 length: 16 residues. V lost 5 bases and J lost 0, with 11 bases in between. Per germline, CDR1 SGHVS and CDR2 FNYEAQ.

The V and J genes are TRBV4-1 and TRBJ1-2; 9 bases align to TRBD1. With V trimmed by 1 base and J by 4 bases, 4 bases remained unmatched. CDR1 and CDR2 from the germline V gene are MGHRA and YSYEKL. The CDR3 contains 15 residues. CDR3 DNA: TGCGCCAGCAGCCAAGGGGACAGGGTGATCTATGGCTACACCTTC. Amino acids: CASSQGDRVIYGYTF.

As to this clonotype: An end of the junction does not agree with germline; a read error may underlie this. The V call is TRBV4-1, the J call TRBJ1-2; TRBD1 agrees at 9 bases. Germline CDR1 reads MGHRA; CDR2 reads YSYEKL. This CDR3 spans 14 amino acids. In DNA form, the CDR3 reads TGCGCCGGCAGCCCTCGGGACAGGGACTATGACTACACCTTC. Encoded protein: CAGSPRDRDYDYTF.

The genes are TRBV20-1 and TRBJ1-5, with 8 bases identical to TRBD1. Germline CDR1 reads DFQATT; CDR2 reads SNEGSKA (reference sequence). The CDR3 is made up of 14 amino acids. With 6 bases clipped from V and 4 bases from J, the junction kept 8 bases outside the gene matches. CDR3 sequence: CSAGQGARNQPQHF. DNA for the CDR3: TGCAGTGCCGGACAGGGTGCCCGTAATCAGCCCCAGCATTTT.